This T cell receptor (beta chain) was recovered during a study of OX40 agonist ivuxolimab in advanced cancers. Whole-study context: Every patient in dose escalation had hepatocellular carcinoma, melanoma, renal cell or head and neck cancer. Males comprised around 78% of the group, whose mean age was about 61 years (range about 20 to 79).

Overall study results and limits: What antigens the expanded peripheral T cells recognized was never established.

The CDR3 is 15 amino acids. Per germline, CDR1 MNHNS and CDR2 SASEGT. Trimming left V 5 bases short and J 2 bases short, with 13 bases between. The assay was immunoSEQ multiplex PCR, and TCRdb's table has in-frame clones only and misses some. The sample lists tens of thousands of clones; roughly three quarters were seen once. Note on this clone: What it binds is unknown.

The receptor was isolated from an adult with an advanced solid tumor such as melanoma, head and neck, liver or kidney cancer. The V gene is TRBV6-1, the J gene TRBJ1-5; D call uncertain. The starting material was CD4+ or CD8+ T cells sorted from blood, obtained in a trial of the OX40 agonist ivuxolimab. This CDR3 reads CASSLTVGGNQPQHF. CDR3 coding DNA: TGTGCCAGCAGTCTGACGGTCGGGGGCAATCAGCCCCAGCATTTT.